Below, 28 T cell receptor beta chains from the same sample are listed, as sequenced in a study of cytomegalovirus exposure and HLA in healthy donors. Generated by immunoSEQ multiplex PCR, the TCRdb table keeps only in-frame clones and is missing some. The sample includes under 350,000 clones, 65% to 90% seen only once; the top ten take around 1%. Material for sequencing was PBMCs. The receptor source for this set is a woman between 18 and 30 years old in good health and CMV-seronegative.

The V and J genes are TRBV6-5 and TRBJ1-5, with D possibly TRBD1 on 5 matching bases. The germline V and J ends were trimmed by 8 bases and 2 bases, with 13 bases remaining between them. The CDR3 contains 14 residues. The germline gives CDR1 MNHEY, CDR2 SVGAGI. In DNA, the CDR3 is TGTGCCAGCGGGGAGGGCAGGGGCAATCAGCCCCAGCATTTT. It translates to CASGEGRGNQPQHF.

V gene TRBV7-9 combines with J gene TRBJ2-7, with 7 bases that match TRBD2. The CDR3 extends over 14 amino acids. J lost 5 bases, V lost 8 bases, and 12 bases had no gene match. Germline V gives CDR1 SEHNR, CDR2 FQNEAQ (reference sequence). The CDR3 coding sequence is TGTGCCAGCCGCGCGGGCGCGGGAGCTGACGAGCAGTACTTC. Translating it yields CASRAGAGADEQYF.

V gene TRBV7-8 combines with J gene TRBJ2-7, with D unclear. There are 14 residues in the CDR3. The germline V and J ends were trimmed by 1 base and 5 bases, with 12 bases remaining between them. Germline CDR1 reads SGHVS; CDR2 reads FQNEAQ. DNA for the CDR3: TGTGCCAGCAGCTTAGACTCATTCCCGAACGAGCAGTACTTC. Protein sequence: CASSLDSFPNEQYF.

The V gene is TRBV30, the J gene TRBJ2-3, with D tentatively TRBD1 (5 bases). The CDR3 consists of 12 residues. V lost 5 bases to trimming and J lost 0 bases, with 6 bases between them. Germline V gene sequence: CDR1 GTSNPN, CDR2 SVGIG (reference sequence). Here the CDR3 reads CAWDRSTDTQYF. CDR3 DNA sequence: TGTGCCTGGGACAGAAGCACAGATACGCAGTATTTT.

V is TRBV15 and J is TRBJ2-1; 8 nucleotides agree with TRBD1. The V segment lost 0 bases and the J segment 10 bases; nucleotides outside the gene matches: 5. The V gene's germline CDR1 is LNHNV and CDR2 YYDKDF (reference sequence). The CDR3 contains 14 residues. This CDR3 reads CATSRDWTGNEQFF. CDR3 nucleotide sequence: TGTGCCACCAGCAGAGATTGGACAGGGAACGAGCAGTTCTTC.

This chain connects TRBV10-1 to TRBJ2-2; TRBD1 is a possible D gene (7 bases). V was clipped by 4 bases and J by 3 bases, with 15 bases between them. This CDR3 has 16 amino acids. The germline V gene has CDR1 WNHNN and CDR2 SYGVQD (reference sequence). CDR3 nucleotides: TGCGCCAGCAGTGGCCACGACAGGGACTACACCGGGGAGCTGTTTTTT. Amino acid sequence: CASSGHDRDYTGELFF.

This clone came up a few times. The chain recombines TRBV5-1 with TRBJ2-7, with a possible D match to TRBD1 (6 bases). The germline V gene encodes CDR1 SGHRS and CDR2 YFSETQ. The CDR3 has 12 residues. V was pared by 5 bases and J by 6 bases, with 12 bases between. This chain's CDR3 is CASRSGVGEQYF. In nucleotides, the CDR3 is TGCGCCAGCAGATCAGGGGTAGGCGAGCAGTACTTC.

J is TRBJ2-3 and V is TRBV2; D perhaps matches TRBD2 (7 bases). The germline V gene has CDR1 SNHLY and CDR2 FYNNEI. The CDR3 runs 16 residues. V was trimmed by 8 bases and J by 0 bases, leaving 18 bases between them. CDR3 nucleotides: TGTGCCAGCTCTTTTGTCGGGGGGCCGAGCACAGATACGCAGTATTTT. This translates into CASSFVGGPSTDTQYF.

The rearrangement uses TRBV5-1 and TRBJ2-3, with 9 bases lining up with TRBD2. Germline V gives CDR1 SGHRS, CDR2 YFSETQ. The CDR3 length is 15 residues. Trimming removed 9 bases from V and 6 bases from J; junction bases left unmatched: 14. CDR3 residues: CATRSGGGAVDTQYF. DNA of the CDR3: TGCGCCACACGCTCGGGCGGGGGGGCCGTCGATACGCAGTATTTT.

The chain couples TRBV6-5 to TRBJ2-1, with TRBD2 identical over 10 bases. The trim removed 1 base at V and 8 bases at J, leaving 5 bases unmatched. This CDR3 is built from 15 residues. The V gene's germline CDR1 is MNHEY and CDR2 SVGAGI. The CDR3: CASSYYLAGVHEQFF. The CDR3 DNA sequence: TGTGCCAGCAGTTACTACCTAGCGGGAGTTCATGAGCAGTTCTTC.

The chain couples TRBV25-1 to TRBJ2-1, with 10 bases aligning to TRBD2. The CDR3 runs 15 residues. The V gene's germline CDR1 is MGHDK and CDR2 SYGVNS. With 4 bases clipped from V and 4 bases from J, the junction kept 4 bases outside the gene matches. The CDR3 here is CASSGTSGTYNEQFF. The CDR3 coding sequence is TGTGCCAGCAGTGGTACTAGCGGGACGTACAATGAGCAGTTCTTC.

V gene TRBV6-5 combines with J gene TRBJ1-2; D may be TRBD1 (6 bases). V lost 4 bases, J lost 7 bases, and 13 bases lay in between. The CDR3 covers 13 residues. Germline-derived CDR1 and CDR2 are MNHEY and SVGAGI. The CDR3 sequence is CASSSGGLGGYTF. The CDR3 region has the DNA TGTGCCAGCAGTTCGGGGGGCTTGGGTGGCTACACCTTC.

This chain connects TRBV6-5 to TRBJ2-7, with 8 bases fitting TRBD1. CDR1 MNHEY and CDR2 SVGAGI come from the germline V gene. V shed 7 bases, J shed 7 bases, and the junction held 6 bases outside the gene matches. The CDR3 runs to 12 residues. The CDR3 coding sequence is TGTGCCAGCAAGGACAGGGATTGGGAGCAGTACTTC. Translated: CASKDRDWEQYF.

The chain has TRBV2 and TRBJ1-4, with D unclear. Germline V lookup: CDR1 SNHLY, CDR2 FYNNEI. V lost 6 bases and J 0 bases, leaving 8 bases between the germline ends. The length of the CDR3 is 14 residues. The CDR3 protein is CASRQRSTNEKLFF. CDR3 nucleotides: TGTGCCAGCAGGCAGCGATCAACTAATGAAAAACTGTTTTTT.

The gene calls are TRBV5-6 and TRBJ1-4, with D possibly TRBD1 on 6 matching bases. Germline values: CDR1 SGHDT, CDR2 YYEEEE. Trimming removed 4 bases from V and 8 bases from J, with 15 bases in between. The CDR3 is made up of 14 amino acids. CDR3 in amino acids: CASSQDSLSEKLFF. CDR3 nucleotides: TGTGCCAGCAGCCAGGACAGCCTAAGCGAAAAACTGTTTTTT. Based on the CDR3 plus reference TRBV5-6 and TRBJ1-4, the full variable domain is DAGVTQSPTHLIKTRGQQVTLRCSPKSGHDTVSWYQQALGQGPQFIFQYYEEEERQRGNFPDRFSGHQFPNYSSELNVNALLLGDSALYLCASSQDSLSEKLFFGSGTQLSVL.

The V call is TRBV4-1, the J call TRBJ1-2; TRBD1 aligns across 7 bases. This CDR3 spans 15 amino acids. After removal of 5 bases from V and 2 bases from J, the junction contained 8 bases not matched to a gene. In germline, CDR1 is MGHRA, CDR2 YSYEKL. CDR3 bases: TGCGCCAGCAGCTCAGTACAGGGGAGCAACTATGGCTACACCTTC. It translates to CASSSVQGSNYGYTF.

The chain carries TRBV4-2 and TRBJ1-1; D is undetermined. The CDR3 extends over 16 amino acids. Trimming removed 2 bases from V and 1 base from J, with 14 bases in between. In germline, CDR1 is LGHNA, CDR2 YNFKEQ. CDR3 in amino acids: CASSQSLSGGNTEAFF. As DNA, the CDR3 is TGTGCCAGCAGCCAATCTCTATCCGGAGGGAACACTGAAGCTTTCTTT.

This clone was picked up a small number of times. The chain couples TRBV9 to TRBJ1-1, with TRBD1 identical over 7 bases. V lost 3 bases to trimming and J lost 8 bases; unmatched junction nucleotides: 13. This CDR3 region has 15 residues. Looked up from germline, CDR1 is SGDLS and CDR2 is YYNGEE. DNA of the CDR3: TGTGCCAGCAGCGCTCATTATACCCGGACAGGAGAAGCTTTCTTT. Protein sequence: CASSAHYTRTGEAFF.

V is TRBV4-1 and J is TRBJ1-3; D uncertain. The CDR3 sequence is 16 residues long. Trimming left V 0 bases short and J 9 bases short, with 18 bases between. Germline V gene data show CDR1 as MGHRA and CDR2 as YSYEKL. The CDR3 coding sequence is TGCGCCAGCAGCCAAGATGAGTCGATATTTCGGGGCACCATATATTTT. Protein: CASSQDESIFRGTIYF.

J is TRBJ2-7 and V is TRBV12-5, with D unclear. V lost 4 bases, J lost 4 bases, and 5 bases lay in between. The CDR3 loop spans 11 amino acids. In germline, CDR1 is LGHNT, CDR2 FRNRAP. CDR3 protein: CASGSGYEQYF. CDR3 bases: TGTGCTAGTGGTTCCGGGTACGAGCAGTACTTC.

The chain recombines TRBV9 with TRBJ1-1, with D possibly TRBD1 on 5 matching bases. Germline loops: CDR1 SGDLS, CDR2 YYNGEE. V lost 4 bases to trimming and J lost 5 bases, with 15 bases between them. CDR3 length: 14 residues. CDR3 DNA: TGTGCCAGCAGCCCCGGGGGGTCAGGGACTGAAGCTTTCTTT. It is translated as CASSPGGSGTEAFF.

The chain joins TRBV30 to TRBJ2-3, with 8 bases matching TRBD2. CDR3 length: 17 residues. CDR1 GTSNPN and CDR2 SVGIG come from the germline V gene (reference sequence). Trimming took 0 bases from V and 6 from J; bases not matched to a gene: 14. CDR3 residues: CAWSVVWAGGFGDTQYF. CDR3 bases: TGTGCCTGGAGTGTTGTTTGGGCGGGAGGCTTTGGGGATACGCAGTATTTT.

The gene calls are TRBV7-2 and TRBJ2-4; a weak D match, TRBD2 (6 bases). CDR3 length: 14 residues. V dropped 2 bases and J dropped 8 bases, with 13 bases sitting between them. In germline, CDR1 is SGHTA, CDR2 FQGNSA. The CDR3 nucleotides are TGTGCCAGCAGCTTACGCCTAGCGAAGGACATTCAGTACTTC. Translated, it gives CASSLRLAKDIQYF.

The table lists this clone with a few counts. The chain is built from TRBV7-6 and TRBJ1-1; no reliable D call. Germline V gives CDR1 SGHVS, CDR2 FNYEAQ. The length of the CDR3 is 14 residues. Deletions cut 0 bases from V and 2 bases from J, with 7 bases between. The CDR3 reads CASSLATPNTEAFF. CDR3 nucleotide sequence: TGTGCCAGCAGCTTAGCGACACCTAACACTGAAGCTTTCTTT. The full variable domain, in which reference TRBV7-6 and TRBJ1-1 provide the parts outside the CDR3, is GAGVSQSPRYKVTKRGQDVALRCDPISGHVSLYWYRQALGQGPEFLTYFNYEAQQDKSGLPNDRFSAERPEGSISTLTIQRTEQRDSAMYRCASSLATPNTEAFFGQGTRLTVV.

This clone was observed a handful of times. The genes are TRBV6-5 and TRBJ1-3; D possibly corresponds to TRBD1 (6 bases). Per the germline V gene, CDR1 is MNHEY and CDR2 is SVGAGI. V was clipped by 5 bases and J by 3 bases, with 14 bases between them. The CDR3 has 15 amino acids. As DNA, the CDR3 is TGTGCCAGCAGTCCTGACAGGTATATTGGAAACACCATATATTTT. It encodes CASSPDRYIGNTIYF.

This chain links TRBV11-2 with TRBJ2-3, with TRBD2 matching over 9 bases. CDR3 size: 15 residues. With V trimmed by 3 bases and J by 6 bases, 7 bases remained unmatched. Germline V gene sequence: CDR1 SGHAT, CDR2 FQNNGV. The CDR3 spells CASSFLAGWEDTQYF. The CDR3 DNA is TGTGCCAGCAGCTTCCTAGCGGGGTGGGAGGATACGCAGTATTTT.

The J gene is TRBJ2-7, the V gene TRBV6-5, with TRBD2 matching 11 bases. CDR3 size: 15 residues. Trimming at V came to 2 bases and at J to 6 bases, leaving 6 bases not matched to a gene. The germline V gene has CDR1 MNHEY and CDR2 SVGAGI. The DNA of the CDR3 is TGTGCCAGCAGTTACCTAGCGGGAGGAGGGGGCGAGCAGTACTTC. Its protein product is CASSYLAGGGGEQYF.

This chain uses TRBV27 with TRBJ2-5; D is perhaps TRBD1 (5 bases). CDR3 length: 13 residues. Trimming removed 3 bases from V and 3 bases from J, with 8 bases in between. Germline values: CDR1 MNHEY, CDR2 SMNVEV (reference sequence). The CDR3 region has the DNA TGTGCCAGCAGTTTTGTCAGGGAAGAGACCCAGTACTTC. Translated, it gives CASSFVREETQYF.